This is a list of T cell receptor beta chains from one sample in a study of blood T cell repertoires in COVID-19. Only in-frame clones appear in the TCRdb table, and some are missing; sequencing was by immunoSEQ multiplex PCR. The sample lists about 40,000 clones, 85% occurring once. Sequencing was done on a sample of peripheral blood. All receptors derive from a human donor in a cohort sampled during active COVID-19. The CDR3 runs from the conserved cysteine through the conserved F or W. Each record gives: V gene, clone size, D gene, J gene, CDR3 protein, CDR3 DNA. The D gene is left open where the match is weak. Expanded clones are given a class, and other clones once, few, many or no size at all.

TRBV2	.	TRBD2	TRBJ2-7	CASSQAGTSGGWQGEQYF	TGTGCCAGCAGCCAGGCTGGGACTAGCGGGGGGTGGCAGGGCGAGCAGTACTTC
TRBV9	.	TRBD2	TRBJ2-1	CASSASGGALNEQFF	TGTGCCAGCAGCGCAAGCGGGGGGGCATTGAATGAGCAGTTCTTC
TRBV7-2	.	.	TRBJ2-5	CASSLAPSTETQYF	TGTGCCAGCAGCTTAGCGCCGAGCACGGAGACCCAGTACTTC
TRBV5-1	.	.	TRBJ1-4	CASSLVAGTNEKLFF	TGCGCCAGCAGCTTGGTTGCAGGGACTAATGAAAAACTGTTTTTT
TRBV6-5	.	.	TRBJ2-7	CASRPTSSYEQYF	TGTGCCAGCAGGCCAACTTCCTCCTACGAGCAGTACTTC
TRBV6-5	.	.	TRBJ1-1	CASLRLLGLNTEAFF	TGTGCCAGCTTGCGTCTCCTGGGGCTGAACACTGAAGCTTTCTTT
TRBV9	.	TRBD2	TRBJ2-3	CASSVALAGGPGDTQYF	TGTGCCAGCAGCGTAGCCTTAGCGGGGGGGCCTGGAGATACGCAGTATTTT
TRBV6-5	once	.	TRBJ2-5	CASSYSSRTGQETQYF	TGTGCCAGCAGTTACTCGTCGCGCACGGGCCAAGAGACCCAGTACTTC
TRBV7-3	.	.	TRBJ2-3	CASRPSRQGTDTQYF	TGTGCCAGCAGACCCTCGAGACAGGGCACAGATACGCAGTATTTT
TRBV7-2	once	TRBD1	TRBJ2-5	CASSLDRGQETQYF	TGTGCCAGCAGCTTAGACAGGGGACAAGAGACCCAGTACTTC
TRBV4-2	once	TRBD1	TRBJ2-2	CASSQGGQGGAGELFF	TGTGCCAGCAGCCAGGGAGGACAGGGTGGGGCCGGGGAGCTGTTTTTT
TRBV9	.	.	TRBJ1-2	CASSSGGGYTF	TGTGCCAGCAGCTCCGGGGGAGGCTACACCTTC
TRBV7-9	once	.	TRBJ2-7	CASSLVGPYEQYF	TGTGCCAGCAGCTTAGTGGGCCCCTACGAGCAGTACTTC
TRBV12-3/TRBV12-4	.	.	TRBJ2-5	CASSLSGTQAQYF	TGTGCCAGCAGTTTATCAGGAACGCAGGCCCAGTACTTC
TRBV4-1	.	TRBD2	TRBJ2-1	CASSHRVWGGAYNEQFF	TGCGCCAGCAGCCACCGAGTTTGGGGGGGAGCCTACAATGAGCAGTTCTTC
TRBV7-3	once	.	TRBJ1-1	CASSLRPGLNTEAFF	TGTGCCAGCAGCTTAAGGCCAGGGCTGAACACTGAAGCTTTCTTT
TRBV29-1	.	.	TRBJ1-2	CSVETAIYGYTF	TGCAGCGTTGAGACAGCCATCTATGGCTACACCTTC
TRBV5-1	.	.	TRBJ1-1	CASSPQGGLTEAFF	TGCGCCAGCAGCCCACAGGGAGGGCTCACTGAAGCTTTCTTT
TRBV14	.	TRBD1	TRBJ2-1	CASSTRTGPNEQFF	TGTGCCAGCAGCACCCGGACAGGCCCTAATGAGCAGTTCTTC
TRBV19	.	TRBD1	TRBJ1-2	CASQNPGQELYGYTF	TGTGCCAGTCAGAATCCGGGACAGGAGCTCTATGGCTACACCTTC
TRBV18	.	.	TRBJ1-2	CASSPPGSRRASYGYTF	TGTGCCAGCTCACCACCGGGGTCAAGGAGGGCATCATATGGCTACACCTTC
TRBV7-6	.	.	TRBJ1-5	CASSLGGISGQPQHF	TGTGCCAGCAGCCTCGGGGGGATTAGCGGTCAGCCCCAGCATTTT
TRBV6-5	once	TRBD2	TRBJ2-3	CASRSSSGTDTQYF	TGTGCCAGCAGGAGTTCTAGCGGAACAGATACGCAGTATTTT
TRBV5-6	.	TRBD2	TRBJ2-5	CASSPGGPGLATQTQYF	TGTGCCAGCAGCCCAGGCGGTCCGGGACTAGCGACGCAGACCCAGTACTTC
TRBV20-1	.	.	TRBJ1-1	CSASWQYTEAFF	TGCAGTGCTAGTTGGCAGTACACTGAAGCTTTCTTT
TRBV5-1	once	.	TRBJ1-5	CASSRNRDGPQHF	TGCGCCAGCAGCAGAAACAGGGATGGGCCCCAGCATTTT